Included here is one T cell receptor (beta chain) sequence, with context. Its specificity is unknown. CDR1 and CDR2 (germline): SGHTA, FQGTGA. The CDR3 extends over 13 amino acids. V lost 6 bases and J 4 bases, leaving 12 bases between the germline ends. Measured with immunoSEQ multiplex PCR; TCRdb has only the in-frame clones, and not every one. The data show about 140,000 clones, approximately 91% seen once. The data belong to a study of T cell responses to AZD1222 COVID-19 vaccine. Study summary: The study pooled second doses at about 4 or about 12 weeks. Overall study findings and caveats: Vaccination with two AZD1222 doses was followed by a rise in Spike-specific TCR breadth and depth.

The source was peripheral blood, collected on day 0 of AZD1222 vaccination. This receptor was taken from an adult in good health. The genes are TRBV7-3 and TRBJ1-2, with a possible D match to TRBD1 (6 bases). CDR3 bases: TGTGCCAGCAGTCAACAGGGATTCTATGGCTACACCTTC. This codes for CASSQQGFYGYTF.